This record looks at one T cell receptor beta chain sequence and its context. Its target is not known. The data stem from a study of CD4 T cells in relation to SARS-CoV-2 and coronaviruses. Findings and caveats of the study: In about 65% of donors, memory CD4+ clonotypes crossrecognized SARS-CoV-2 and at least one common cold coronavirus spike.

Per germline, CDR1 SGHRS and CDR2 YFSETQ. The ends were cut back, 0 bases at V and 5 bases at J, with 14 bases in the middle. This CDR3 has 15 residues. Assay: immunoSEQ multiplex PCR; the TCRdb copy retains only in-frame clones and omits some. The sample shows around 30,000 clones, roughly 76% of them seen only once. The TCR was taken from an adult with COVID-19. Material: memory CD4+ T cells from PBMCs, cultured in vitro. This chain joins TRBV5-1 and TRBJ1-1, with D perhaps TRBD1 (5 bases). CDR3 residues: CASSLGGGGWTEAFF. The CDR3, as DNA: TGCGCCAGCAGCTTGGGTGGGGGAGGGTGGACTGAAGCTTTCTTT.